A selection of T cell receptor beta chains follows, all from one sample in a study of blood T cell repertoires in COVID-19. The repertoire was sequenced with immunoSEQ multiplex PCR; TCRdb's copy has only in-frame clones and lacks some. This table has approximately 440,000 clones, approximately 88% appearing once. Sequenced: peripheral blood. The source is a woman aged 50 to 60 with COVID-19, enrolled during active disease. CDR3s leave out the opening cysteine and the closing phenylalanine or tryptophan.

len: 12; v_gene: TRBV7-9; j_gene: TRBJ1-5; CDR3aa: ASSSPRGDQPQH
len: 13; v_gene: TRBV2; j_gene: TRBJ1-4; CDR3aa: ASSEDIGQNEKLF
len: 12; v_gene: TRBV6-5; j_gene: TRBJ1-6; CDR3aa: ASRREWTNSPLH
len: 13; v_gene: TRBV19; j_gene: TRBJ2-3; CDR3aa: ASKAGGSGTDTQY
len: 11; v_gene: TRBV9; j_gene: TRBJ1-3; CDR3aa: ASSQGGGNTIY
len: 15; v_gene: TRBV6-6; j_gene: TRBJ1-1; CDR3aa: ASSRGQGAFMNTEAF
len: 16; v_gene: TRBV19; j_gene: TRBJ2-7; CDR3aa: ASSIRKGAVKKDYEQY
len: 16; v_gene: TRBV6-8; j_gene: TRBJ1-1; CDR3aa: ASSRKPVRQGADTEAF
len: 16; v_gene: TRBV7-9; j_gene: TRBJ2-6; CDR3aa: ASSLSGTGISGANVLT
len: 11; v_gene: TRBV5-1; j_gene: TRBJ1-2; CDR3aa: ASSLEGNYGYT
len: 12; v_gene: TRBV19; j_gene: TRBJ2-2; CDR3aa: ASSIGLAAGELF
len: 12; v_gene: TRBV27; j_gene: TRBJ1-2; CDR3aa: ASSPGDRAYGYT
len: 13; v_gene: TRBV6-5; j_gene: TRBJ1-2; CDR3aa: ATTPTGVPSNGYT
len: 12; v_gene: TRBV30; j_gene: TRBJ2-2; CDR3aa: AWKKQGANGELF
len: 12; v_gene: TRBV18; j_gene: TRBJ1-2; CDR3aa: ASSGGEITYGYT
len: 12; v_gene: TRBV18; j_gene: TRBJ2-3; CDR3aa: ASSPGTYTDTQY
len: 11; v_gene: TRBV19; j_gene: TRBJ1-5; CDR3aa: ASNPGVAQPQH
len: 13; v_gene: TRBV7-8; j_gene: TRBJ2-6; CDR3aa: ASGGARFLANVLT
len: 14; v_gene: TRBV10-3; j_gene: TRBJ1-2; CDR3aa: AISGDRSPVLYGYT
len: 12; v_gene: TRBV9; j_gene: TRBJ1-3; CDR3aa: ASSLDFSGNTIY
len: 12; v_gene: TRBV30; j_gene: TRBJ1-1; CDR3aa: AWSDIRGVTEAF
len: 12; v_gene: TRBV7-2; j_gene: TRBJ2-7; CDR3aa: ASSLDPRGYEQY
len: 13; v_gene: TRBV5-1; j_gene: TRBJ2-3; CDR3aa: ASSLAGGPTDTQY
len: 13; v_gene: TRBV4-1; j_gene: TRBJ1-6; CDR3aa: ASSHDRDRYSPLH
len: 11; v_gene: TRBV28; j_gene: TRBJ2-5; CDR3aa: ASTPGGGETQY
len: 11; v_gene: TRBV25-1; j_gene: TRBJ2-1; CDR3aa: ASGQAGYNEQF
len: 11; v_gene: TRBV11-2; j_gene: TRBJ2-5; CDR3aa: ASSYRGRETQY
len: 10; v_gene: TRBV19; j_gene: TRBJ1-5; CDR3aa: ASGTGDQPQH
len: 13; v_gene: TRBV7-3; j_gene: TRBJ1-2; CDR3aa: ASSLTPGRPYGYT
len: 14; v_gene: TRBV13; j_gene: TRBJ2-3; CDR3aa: ASSPRGRGYTDTQY
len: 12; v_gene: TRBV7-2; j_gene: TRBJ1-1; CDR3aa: ASSPIGGNTEAF
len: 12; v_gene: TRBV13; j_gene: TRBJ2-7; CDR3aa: ASSSTASSYEQY
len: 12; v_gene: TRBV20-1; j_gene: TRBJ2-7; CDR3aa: SASGQGAVYEQY
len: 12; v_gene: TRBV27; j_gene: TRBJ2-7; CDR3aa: ASSRPGRGYEQY
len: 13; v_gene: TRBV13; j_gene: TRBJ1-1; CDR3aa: ASSLGHPRGAEAF
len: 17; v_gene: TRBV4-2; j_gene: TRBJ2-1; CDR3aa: ASSPRPYYQGQVDNEQF
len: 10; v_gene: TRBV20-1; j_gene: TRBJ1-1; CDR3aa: SASLLNTEAF
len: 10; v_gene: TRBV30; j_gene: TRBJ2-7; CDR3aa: AWSVLSYEQY
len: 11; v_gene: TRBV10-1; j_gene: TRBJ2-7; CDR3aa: ASSSSGAYEQY
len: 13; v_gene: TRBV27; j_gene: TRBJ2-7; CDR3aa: ASRGDRDYSYEQY
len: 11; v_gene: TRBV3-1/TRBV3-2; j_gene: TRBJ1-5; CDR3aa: ASSLQGDQPQH
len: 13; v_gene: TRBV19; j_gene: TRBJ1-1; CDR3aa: ASSAGQDGSTEAF
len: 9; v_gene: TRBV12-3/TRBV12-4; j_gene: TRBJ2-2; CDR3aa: ASSFGGELF
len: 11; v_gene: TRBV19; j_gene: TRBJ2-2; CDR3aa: ASSTAGAGELF
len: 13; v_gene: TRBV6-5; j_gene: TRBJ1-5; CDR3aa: ASRGGTGVVQPQH
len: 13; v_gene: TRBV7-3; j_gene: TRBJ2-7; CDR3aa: ASSSNPGQGYEQY
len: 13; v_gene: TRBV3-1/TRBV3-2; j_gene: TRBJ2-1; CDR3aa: ASSSGASGYNEQF
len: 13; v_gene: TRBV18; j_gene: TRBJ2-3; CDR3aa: ASSPRQGGRDTQY
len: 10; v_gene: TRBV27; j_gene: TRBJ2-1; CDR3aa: ASRQGNNEQF
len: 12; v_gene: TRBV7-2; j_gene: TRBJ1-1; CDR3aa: ASSPGLRSGRAF